These 4 T cell receptor beta chains came from one sample sequenced in a study of blood T cell repertoires in COVID-19. Only in-frame clones appear in the TCRdb table, and some are missing; sequencing was by immunoSEQ multiplex PCR. The table lists approximately 76,000 clones, 88% of them singletons. The source material was peripheral blood. Receptor source: a human donor in a cohort sampled during active COVID-19.

The chain couples TRBV11-2 to TRBJ1-1; D not resolved. The CDR3 spans 12 residues. The V gene's germline CDR1 is SGHAT and CDR2 FQNNGV. V was trimmed by 1 base and J by 8 bases, leaving 8 bases between them. CDR3 amino acids: CASSLAGREAFF. In DNA, the CDR3 is TGTGCCAGCAGCTTAGCGGGAAGAGAAGCTTTCTTT.

This sequence joins TRBV7-2 and TRBJ1-3; perhaps TRBD1 as D (6 bases). Germline-derived CDR1 and CDR2 are SGHTA and FQGNSA. V lost 1 base, J lost 2 bases, and 12 bases lay in between. This CDR3 has 16 residues. The CDR3 protein is CASSLGGRGPGNTIYF. DNA for the CDR3: TGTGCCAGCAGCTTAGGGGGCAGGGGACCTGGAAACACCATATATTTT.

This sequence joins TRBV7-3 and TRBJ2-3; TRBD2 matches 11 bases. Trimming cost V 5 bases and J 4 bases; bases outside gene matches: 11. Germline CDR1 and CDR2: SGHTA and FQGTGA. The CDR3 extends over 17 amino acids. CDR3 in amino acids: CASSLSGRAGSADTQYF. CDR3 bases: TGTGCCAGCAGCCTTAGCGGGAGGGCCGGTTCGGCAGATACGCAGTATTTT.

The genes are TRBV4-2 and TRBJ1-6; 10 bases match TRBD1. Looked up from germline, CDR1 is LGHNA and CDR2 is YNFKEQ. The V gene end was trimmed by 1 base and the J gene end by 10 bases; junction bases not matched to a gene: 10. CDR3 length equals 17 residues. CDR3 sequence: CASSQAGTGEKVSPLHF. The CDR3, as DNA: TGTGCCAGCAGCCAAGCAGGGACAGGGGAGAAGGTCTCACCCCTCCACTTT.